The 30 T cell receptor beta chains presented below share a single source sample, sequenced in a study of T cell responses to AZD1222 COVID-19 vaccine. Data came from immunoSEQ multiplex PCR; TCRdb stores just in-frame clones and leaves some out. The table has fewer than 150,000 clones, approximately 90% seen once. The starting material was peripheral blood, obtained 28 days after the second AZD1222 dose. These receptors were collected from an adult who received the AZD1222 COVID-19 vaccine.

In nucleotides, the CDR3 is TGTGCCAGCAGCTTAACGGGGACAGCAACGCAGTTCTTC. It yields the protein CASSLTGTATQFF. J is TRBJ2-1 and V is TRBV7-3; 7 nucleotides align to TRBD1. The J segment lost 12 bases and the V segment lost 0 bases, leaving 5 bases of the junction unmatched. The germline V gene has CDR1 SGHTA and CDR2 FQGTGA. This CDR3 has 13 residues.

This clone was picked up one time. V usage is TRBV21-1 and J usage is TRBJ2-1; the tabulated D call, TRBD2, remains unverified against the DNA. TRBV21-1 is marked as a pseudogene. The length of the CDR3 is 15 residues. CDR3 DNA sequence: TGTGCCAGCAGCAAGGGGGGAAATACATACAATGAGCAGTTCTTC. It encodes CASSKGGNTYNEQFF.

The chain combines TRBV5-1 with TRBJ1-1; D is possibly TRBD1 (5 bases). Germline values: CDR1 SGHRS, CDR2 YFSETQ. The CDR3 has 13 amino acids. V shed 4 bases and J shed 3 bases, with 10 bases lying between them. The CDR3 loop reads CASSRPGDTEAFF. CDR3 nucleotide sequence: TGCGCCAGCAGCCGGCCGGGGGACACTGAAGCTTTCTTT.

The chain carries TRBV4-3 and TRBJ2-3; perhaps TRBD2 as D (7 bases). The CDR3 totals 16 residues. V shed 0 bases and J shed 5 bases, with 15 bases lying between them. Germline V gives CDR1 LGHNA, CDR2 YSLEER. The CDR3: CASSQDSRGAQDTQYF. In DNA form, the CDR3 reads TGCGCCAGCAGCCAAGATTCCCGGGGGGCCCAAGATACGCAGTATTTT.

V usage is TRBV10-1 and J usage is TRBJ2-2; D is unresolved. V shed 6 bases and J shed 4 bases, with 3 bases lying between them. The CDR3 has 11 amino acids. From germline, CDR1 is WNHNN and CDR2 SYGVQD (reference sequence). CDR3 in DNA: TGCGCCAGCAGCGGCACCGGGGAGCTGTTTTTT. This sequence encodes CASSGTGELFF.

CDR3 protein: CASSQGQWDGELFF. The CDR3, as DNA: TGTGCCAGCAGTCAGGGACAGTGGGACGGGGAGCTGTTTTTT. The V call is TRBV6-6, the J call TRBJ2-2, with 7 positions matching TRBD1. The trim removed 5 bases at V and 7 bases at J, leaving 7 bases unmatched. The CDR3 runs 14 residues. Germline CDR1 MNHNY, CDR2 SVGAGI (reference sequence).

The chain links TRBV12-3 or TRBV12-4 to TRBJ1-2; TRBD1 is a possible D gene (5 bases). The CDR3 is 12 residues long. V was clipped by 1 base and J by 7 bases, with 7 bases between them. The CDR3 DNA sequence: TGTGCCAGCAGTTTAGGACAGTTTGGCTACACCTTC. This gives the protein CASSLGQFGYTF.

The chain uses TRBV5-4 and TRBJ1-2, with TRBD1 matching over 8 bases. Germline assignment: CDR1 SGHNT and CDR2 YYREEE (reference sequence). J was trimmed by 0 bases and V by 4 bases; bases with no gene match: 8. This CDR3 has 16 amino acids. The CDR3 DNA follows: TGTGCCAGCAGCCACGGACAGGGCCCCTCTAACTATGGCTACACCTTC. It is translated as CASSHGQGPSNYGYTF.

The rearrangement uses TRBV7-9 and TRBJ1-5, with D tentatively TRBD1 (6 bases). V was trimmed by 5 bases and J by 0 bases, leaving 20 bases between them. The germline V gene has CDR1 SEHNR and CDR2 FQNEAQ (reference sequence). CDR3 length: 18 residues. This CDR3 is CASSHSYTGHYSNQPQHF. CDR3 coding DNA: TGTGCCAGCAGCCATTCTTATACGGGACATTATAGCAATCAGCCCCAGCATTTT.

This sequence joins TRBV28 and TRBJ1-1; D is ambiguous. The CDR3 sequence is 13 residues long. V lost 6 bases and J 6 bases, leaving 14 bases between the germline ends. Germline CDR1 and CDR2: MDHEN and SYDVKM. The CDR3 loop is CASSHRNSPEAFF. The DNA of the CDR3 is TGTGCCAGCAGCCACCGCAACTCCCCTGAAGCTTTCTTT.

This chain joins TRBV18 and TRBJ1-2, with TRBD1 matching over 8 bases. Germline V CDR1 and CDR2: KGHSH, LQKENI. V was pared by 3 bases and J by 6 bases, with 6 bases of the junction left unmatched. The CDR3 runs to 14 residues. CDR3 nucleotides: TGTGCCAGCTCACCTCTCAGGGGGCTCGATGGCTACACCTTC. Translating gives CASSPLRGLDGYTF.

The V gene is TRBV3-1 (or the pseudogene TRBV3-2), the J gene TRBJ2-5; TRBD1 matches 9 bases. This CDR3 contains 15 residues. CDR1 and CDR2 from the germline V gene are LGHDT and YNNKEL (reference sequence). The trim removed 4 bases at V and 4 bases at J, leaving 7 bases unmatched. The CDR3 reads CASSPGQGRRETQYF. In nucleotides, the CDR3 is TGTGCCAGCAGCCCCGGACAGGGGAGGCGAGAGACCCAGTACTTC.

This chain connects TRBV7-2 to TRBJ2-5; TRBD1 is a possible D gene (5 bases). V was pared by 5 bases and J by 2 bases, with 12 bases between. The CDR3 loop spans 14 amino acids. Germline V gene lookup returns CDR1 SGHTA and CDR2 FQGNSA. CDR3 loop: CASSTRQPQETQYF. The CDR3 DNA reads TGTGCCAGCAGCACTCGACAGCCGCAAGAGACCCAGTACTTC.

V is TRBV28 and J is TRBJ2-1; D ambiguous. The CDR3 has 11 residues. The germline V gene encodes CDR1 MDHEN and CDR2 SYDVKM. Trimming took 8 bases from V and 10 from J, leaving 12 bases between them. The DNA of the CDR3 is TGTGCCAGCGATAGTAGTGAGGAGCAGTTCTTC. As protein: CASDSSEEQFF. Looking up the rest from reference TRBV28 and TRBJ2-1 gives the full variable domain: DVKVTQSSRYLVKRTGEKVFLECVQDMDHENMFWYRQDPGLGLRLIYFSYDVKMKEKGDIPEGYSVSREKKERFSLILESASTNQTSMYLCASDSSEEQFFGPGTRLTVL.

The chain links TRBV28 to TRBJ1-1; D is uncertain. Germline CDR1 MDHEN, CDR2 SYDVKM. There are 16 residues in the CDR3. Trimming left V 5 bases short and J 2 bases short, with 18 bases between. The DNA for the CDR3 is TGTGCCAGCAGTCCAACCAAGACGGATTCAAACACTGAAGCTTTCTTT. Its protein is CASSPTKTDSNTEAFF.

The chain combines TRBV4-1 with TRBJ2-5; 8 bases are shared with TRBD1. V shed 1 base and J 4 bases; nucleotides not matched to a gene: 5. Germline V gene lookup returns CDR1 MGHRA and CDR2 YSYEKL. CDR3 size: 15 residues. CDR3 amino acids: CASSQGQGIGETQYF. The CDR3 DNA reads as TGCGCCAGCAGCCAAGGACAGGGGATTGGAGAGACCCAGTACTTC.

The CDR3 sequence: CASSPGQGVNEQFF. CDR3 bases: TGTGCCAGCAGCCCGGGACAGGGGGTGAATGAGCAGTTCTTC. The rearrangement uses TRBV7-2 and TRBJ2-1; 11 positions match TRBD1. This CDR3 comprises 14 residues. Per germline, CDR1 SGHTA and CDR2 FQGNSA. Trimming cost V 5 bases and J 7 bases; bases outside gene matches: 4. The full variable domain, with the rest looked up from reference TRBV7-2 and TRBJ2-1, is GAGVSQSPSNKVTEKGKDVELRCDPISGHTALYWYRQSLGQGLEFLIYFQGNSAPDKSGLPSDRFSAERTGGSVSTLTIQRTQQEDSAVYLCASSPGQGVNEQFFGPGTRLTVL.

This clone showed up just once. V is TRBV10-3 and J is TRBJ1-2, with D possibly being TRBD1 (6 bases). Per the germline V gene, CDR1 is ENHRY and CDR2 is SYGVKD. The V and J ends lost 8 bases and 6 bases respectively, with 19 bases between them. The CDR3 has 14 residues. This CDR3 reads CAIDGPGGRDGYTF. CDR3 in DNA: TGTGCCATCGATGGCCCCGGGGGCCGGGATGGCTACACCTTC.

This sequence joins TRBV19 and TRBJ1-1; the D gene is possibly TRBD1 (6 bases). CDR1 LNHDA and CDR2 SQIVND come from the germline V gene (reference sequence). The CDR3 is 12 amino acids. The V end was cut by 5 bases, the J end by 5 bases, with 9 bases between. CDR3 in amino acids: CASSVGGTEAFF. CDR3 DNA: TGTGCCAGTAGTGTAGGGGGAACTGAAGCTTTCTTT.

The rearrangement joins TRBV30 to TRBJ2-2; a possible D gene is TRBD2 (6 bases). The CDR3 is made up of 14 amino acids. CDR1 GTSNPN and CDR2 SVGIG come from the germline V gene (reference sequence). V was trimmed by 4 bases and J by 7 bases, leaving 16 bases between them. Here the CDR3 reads CAWKAGSDIGELFF. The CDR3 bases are TGTGCCTGGAAGGCGGGATCAGACATCGGGGAGCTGTTTTTT.

CDR3 bases: TGTGCCAGCAGCGTAGAACAGGGTTCCTCCAAATCACCCCTCCACTTT. Its protein product is CASSVEQGSSKSPLHF. The chain links TRBV9 to TRBJ1-6; tentatively, D is TRBD1 (6 bases). Germline loops: CDR1 SGDLS, CDR2 YYNGEE. V was pared by 0 bases and J by 10 bases, with 17 bases between. The CDR3 sequence is 16 residues long.

The CDR3 loop is CSVQLGGKTEAFF. CDR3 nucleotide sequence: TGCAGCGTACAACTCGGGGGGAAAACTGAAGCTTTCTTT. The V call is TRBV29-1, the J call TRBJ1-1; a possible D gene is TRBD1 (5 bases). The germline V gene encodes CDR1 SQVTM and CDR2 ANQGSEA. The CDR3 is 13 residues long. V gave up 6 bases and J gave up 5 bases, with 16 bases separating them.

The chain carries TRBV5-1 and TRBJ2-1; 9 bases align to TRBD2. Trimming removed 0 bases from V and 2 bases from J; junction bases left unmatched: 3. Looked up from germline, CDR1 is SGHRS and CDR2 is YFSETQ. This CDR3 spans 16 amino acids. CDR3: CASSLGLAAPYNEQFF. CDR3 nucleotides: TGCGCCAGCAGCTTGGGACTAGCGGCCCCCTACAATGAGCAGTTCTTC.

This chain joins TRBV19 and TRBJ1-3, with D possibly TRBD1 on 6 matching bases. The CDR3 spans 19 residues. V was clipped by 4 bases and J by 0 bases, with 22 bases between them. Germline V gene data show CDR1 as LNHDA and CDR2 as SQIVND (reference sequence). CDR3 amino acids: CASSTSILLQGGSGNTIYF. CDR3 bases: TGTGCCAGTAGTACTTCAATACTTCTACAGGGCGGCTCTGGAAACACCATATATTTT.

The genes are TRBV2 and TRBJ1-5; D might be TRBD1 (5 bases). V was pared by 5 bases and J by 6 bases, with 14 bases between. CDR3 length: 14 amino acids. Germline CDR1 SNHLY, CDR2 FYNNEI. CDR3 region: CASSPGYSGQPQHF. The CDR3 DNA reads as TGTGCCAGCAGTCCAGGGTATTCGGGTCAGCCCCAGCATTTT.

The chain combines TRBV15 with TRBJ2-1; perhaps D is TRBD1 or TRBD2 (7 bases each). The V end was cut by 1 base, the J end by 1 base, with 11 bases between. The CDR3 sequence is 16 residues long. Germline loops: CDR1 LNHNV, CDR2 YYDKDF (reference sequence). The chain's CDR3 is CATSRGQGGSYNEQFF. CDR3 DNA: TGTGCCACCAGCAGAGGCCAGGGGGGGTCCTACAATGAGCAGTTCTTC.

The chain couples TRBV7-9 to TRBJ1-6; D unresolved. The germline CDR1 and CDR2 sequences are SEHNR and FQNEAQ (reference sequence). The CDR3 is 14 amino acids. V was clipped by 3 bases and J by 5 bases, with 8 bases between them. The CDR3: CASSLDRNNSPLHF. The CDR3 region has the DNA TGTGCCAGCAGCTTGGACCGCAATAATTCACCCCTCCACTTT.

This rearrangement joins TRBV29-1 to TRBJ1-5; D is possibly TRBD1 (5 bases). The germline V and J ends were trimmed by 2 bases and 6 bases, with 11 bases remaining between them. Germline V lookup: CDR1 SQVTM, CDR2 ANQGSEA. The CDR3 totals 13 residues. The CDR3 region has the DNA TGCAGCGTTGAACGGGGCAATGGTCAGCCCCAGCATTTT. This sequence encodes CSVERGNGQPQHF.

CDR3 residues: CATHVEGYTF. DNA of the CDR3: TGTGCAACCCACGTGGAGGGCTACACCTTC. The V call is TRBV11-2, the J call TRBJ1-2; no clear D gene. CDR1 and CDR2 (germline): SGHAT, FQNNGV. The CDR3 has 10 amino acids.

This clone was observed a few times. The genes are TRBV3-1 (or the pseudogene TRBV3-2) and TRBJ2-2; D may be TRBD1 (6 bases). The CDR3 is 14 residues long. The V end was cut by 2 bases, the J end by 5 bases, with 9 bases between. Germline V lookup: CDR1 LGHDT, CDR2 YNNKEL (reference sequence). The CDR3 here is CASSQQGGTGELFF. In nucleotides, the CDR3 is TGTGCCAGCAGCCAACAAGGGGGTACCGGGGAGCTGTTTTTT.